This T cell receptor (beta chain) was recovered during a study of Ad26.COV2.S vaccination and SARS-CoV-2 variants. Treatment denoted: approximately 18 received Ad26.COV2.S at low or high dose, single or two shots; roughly five received placebo; per-sample allocation not given. Samples were taken on day 63 after the first vaccine or placebo injection. The method was immunoSEQ multiplex PCR; TCRdb's version includes in-frame clones alone and lacks a portion of them. Here the sample spans hundreds of thousands of clones, around 90% being singletons. The germline CDR1 and CDR2 sequences are SGHNT and YYREEE (reference sequence). CDR3 size: 16 residues. After removal of 4 bases from V and 5 bases from J, the junction contained 10 bases not matched to a gene.

Sequencing used peripheral blood, obtained in a trial of Ad26.COV2.S vaccine versus placebo. The TCR originated in a person between 18 and 65 years old who received the Ad26.COV2.S COVID-19 vaccine or a placebo. The chain links TRBV5-4 to TRBJ2-1, with TRBD1 matching 9 bases. Here the CDR3 reads CASSPSGTGRNNEQFF. The CDR3 bases are TGTGCCAGCAGCCCTTCCGGGACAGGGAGGAACAATGAGCAGTTCTTC.